Below, 14 T cell receptor beta chains from the same sample are listed, as sequenced in a study of T cell clonality in common variable immunodeficiency. The method was immunoSEQ multiplex PCR; TCRdb's version includes in-frame clones alone and lacks a portion of them. The record shows 35,000 or so clones for this sample, with no singletons present. The sequenced sample consisted of peripheral blood mononuclear cells. Receptor source: a person aged 18 to 75 in good health.

This clone was counted at least ten times. Incomplete CDR3 DNA: TGTGCCAGCAGCCCCCTCGACAGGAACTCTGCTGAA. Translated: CASSPLDRNSAE. The full CDR3 protein reads CASSPLDRNSAEAFF. V and J are TRBV7-9 and TRBJ1-1, with TRBD1 as a possible D gene (6 bases). The CDR3 end is not reached by the read, which stops 3 residues before it; the germline J gene fills it in. The CDR3 runs to 15 residues. Germline lookup yields CDR1 SEHNR and CDR2 FQNEAQ (reference sequence). Trimming took 5 bases from V and 6 from J, leaving 19 bases between them.

In its sample, this clone was seen a few times. The read terminates 3 residues ahead of where the CDR3 ends, so the germline J gene completes it. V and J are TRBV6-4 and TRBJ2-7; TRBD2 agrees at 8 bases. There are 14 residues in the CDR3. The J segment lost 1 base and the V segment lost 6 bases, leaving 5 bases of the junction unmatched. CDR1 is MRHNA and CDR2 is SNTAGT in the germline V gene. CDR3 in amino acids: CASRDLAGSYEQYF. The sequenced part of the CDR3 DNA is TGTGCCAGCAGGGACCTAGCGGGTTCCTACGAG.

Regarding this clone: From the germline J gene comes the end of the CDR3, since the read stops 3 residues before it. The gene calls are TRBV2 and TRBJ1-6; tentative D call: TRBD1 (5 bases). The germline V and J ends were trimmed by 2 bases and 9 bases, with 14 bases remaining between them. The CDR3 is 15 residues long. In germline, CDR1 is SNHLY, CDR2 FYNNEI. The covered CDR3 bases are TGTGCCAGCAGTGAACGGGCGGGGCCAAGTTCACCC. This encodes CASSERAGPSSP. The full-length CDR3 reads as CASSERAGPSSPLHF.

CDR3 DNA, as far as it was read: TGCGCCAGCAGCTTGGCCCCGGGACTAGCGGGGGCCGATACG. Translated: CASSLAPGLAGADT. The complete CDR3 reads CASSLAPGLAGADTQYF. The chain employs TRBV5-1 and TRBJ2-3, with 14 bases fitting TRBD2. The read stops 3 residues short of the end of the CDR3; the missing end is completed from the germline J gene. From germline, CDR1 is SGHRS and CDR2 YFSETQ. The V gene end was trimmed by 0 bases and the J gene end by 6 bases; junction bases not matched to a gene: 6. The CDR3 spans 17 residues.

By share, this clone ranks as medium-sized. The DNA ends 3 residues before the CDR3 does, and the rest of the CDR3 is filled in from the germline J gene. The J gene is TRBJ2-7, the V gene TRBV6-1; 8 nucleotides line up with TRBD1. The CDR3 is made up of 15 amino acids. V was clipped by 2 bases and J by 2 bases; unmatched bases: 5. The germline V gene encodes CDR1 MNHNS and CDR2 SASEGT. The CDR3 here is CASSEPGQVTYEQYF. The part of the CDR3 DNA that was read is TGTGCCAGCAGTGAACCGGGACAGGTAACCTACGAG.

Of note for this clone: The DNA ends 3 residues before the CDR3 does, and the rest of the CDR3 is filled in from the germline J gene. This chain links TRBV19 with TRBJ2-1, with 16 bases matching TRBD2. Per germline, CDR1 LNHDA and CDR2 SQIVND (reference sequence). CDR3 length: 17 residues. Germline trimming cut 7 bases from V and 1 base from J; bases unmatched to any gene: 4. The CDR3 reads CASKGLAGGISYNEQFF. The CDR3 bases that were read are TGTGCCAGTAAGGGACTAGCGGGAGGGATATCCTACAATGAG.

This clone was counted ten times or more. The observed sequence ends 3 residues before the CDR3 terminus, with the missing tail filled in from the germline J gene. This sequence joins TRBV20-1 and TRBJ2-2; 13 bases agree with TRBD2. V was pared by 7 bases and J by 6 bases, with 5 bases of the junction left unmatched. In germline, CDR1 is DFQATT, CDR2 SNEGSKA (reference sequence). The CDR3 runs 14 residues. CDR3: CSVRLAGGSGELFF. The covered CDR3 bases are TGCAGTGTGCGACTAGCGGGAGGATCCGGGGAG.

This clone came up many times. The CDR3 end lies 3 residues beyond the end of the read and is filled in from the germline J gene. V gene TRBV2 combines with J gene TRBJ1-6, with 12 bases fitting TRBD1. J gave up 2 bases and V 9 bases, and 11 bases lay outside the gene matches. The CDR3 has 18 amino acids. CDR1 is SNHLY, CDR2 FYNNEI, per germline. The CDR3 bases that were read are TGTGCCAGGAGCCATGGGACAGGGGGCGACCCCTATAATTCACCC. It yields the protein CARSHGTGGDPYNSP. The CDR3 as a whole reads CARSHGTGGDPYNSPLHF.

This clone was picked up many times. The CDR3 is cut off 3 residues early in the read; its end comes from the germline J gene. J is TRBJ1-1 and V is TRBV2; the D is unclear. With 6 bases removed from V and 0 bases from J, the gap between germline ends came to 8 bases. CDR3 length equals 13 residues. CDR1 is SNHLY, CDR2 FYNNEI, per germline. The CDR3 protein is CASSQEVNTEAFF. Partial CDR3 DNA: TGTGCCAGCAGCCAGGAGGTGAACACTGAA. Complete variable domain (other parts from reference TRBV2 and TRBJ1-1): EPEVTQTPSHQVTQMGQEVILRCVPISNHLYFYWYRQILGQKVEFLVSFYNNEISEKSEIFDDQFSVERPDGSNFTLKIRSTKLEDSAMYFCASSQEVNTEAFFGQGTRLTVV.

The table lists this clone with many counts. The read is 3 residues too short to cover the CDR3 end, so that end is filled in from the germline J gene. This chain uses TRBV16 with TRBJ2-3; TRBD1 matches 8 bases. Germline-derived CDR1 and CDR2 are KGHSY and FQNENV. With V trimmed by 4 bases and J by 0 bases, 3 bases remained unmatched. CDR3 length: 15 residues. The CDR3 DNA, read in part, is TGTGCCAGCAGCCCCCGGGACAGGAGCACAGATACG. Residues: CASSPRDRSTDT. The whole CDR3 sequence is CASSPRDRSTDTQYF.

This clone was seen a few times. The read gets to within 3 residues of the CDR3 end, and the germline J gene fills in the rest. This rearrangement joins TRBV6-2 or TRBV6-3 to TRBJ1-2, with D maybe TRBD1 (5 bases). Germline CDR1 MNHEY, CDR2 SVGEGT. The CDR3 loop spans 16 amino acids. CDR3 DNA, as far as it was read: TGTGCCAGCAGTGCCGGACTAGCGGGAGGGGCAGATACC. Its translation is CASSAGLAGGADT. The entire CDR3 is CASSAGLAGGADTYTF.

This clone was observed at least ten times. The read ends 3 residues before the CDR3 terminus; that terminus is restored from the germline J gene. The chain carries TRBV7-9 and TRBJ2-7, with TRBD1 matching over 7 bases. With 5 bases clipped from V and 3 bases from J, the junction kept 10 bases outside the gene matches. Germline CDR1 reads SEHNR; CDR2 reads FQNEAQ (reference sequence). The CDR3 consists of 15 residues. This chain's CDR3 is CASSEAGTANYEQYF. The sequenced CDR3 bases are TGTGCCAGCAGCGAAGCCGGGACAGCCAACTACGAG.

This clone has a count of ten or more. The read ends 3 residues before the CDR3 terminus; that terminus is restored from the germline J gene. This rearrangement joins TRBV2 to TRBJ1-5; a weak D match, TRBD1 (6 bases). The CDR3 contains 14 residues. V was pared by 4 bases and J by 3 bases, with 10 bases between. CDR1 and CDR2 from the germline V gene are SNHLY and FYNNEI. The part of the CDR3 DNA that was read is TGTGCCAGCAGTGTACAGGGCCCCAATCAGCCC. This codes for CASSVQGPNQP. The full CDR3 protein is CASSVQGPNQPQHF.

This clone was seen repeatedly, ten times or more. The observed sequence ends 3 residues before the CDR3 terminus, with the missing tail filled in from the germline J gene. The chain employs TRBV12-5 and TRBJ2-1; D ambiguous. Per germline, CDR1 LGHNT and CDR2 FRNRAP. The CDR3 has 15 amino acids. V lost 5 bases to trimming and J lost 5 bases, with 16 bases between them. Here the CDR3 reads CASGQWSTIDNEQFF. The CDR3 DNA, read in part, is TGTGCTAGTGGTCAGTGGAGTACTATTGACAATGAG.